This TCR beta chain comes out of a study of T cell clonotyping in hematopoietic cell transplantation (dated by TCRdb to the early 2020s). Background on the whole study: A total of 150 or so blood samples were gathered in the study from roughly 37 consecutive transplant recipients along with their related donors. Patients were recruited between late 2015 and 2017 and followed until September 2020 or death.

Concerning this clone itself: The antigen it binds to is not known. The sample holds no much larger clone one base away, and base qualities are not on file.

TCR beta CDR3 regions were amplified from genomic DNA with the immunoSEQ assay, a bias-controlled multiplex PCR using V- and J-specific primers. In a second PCR step, the CDR3 amplicons were tagged with a proprietary barcode plus Illumina adapter sequences. An Illumina MiSeq instrument was used for sequencing of the CDR3 libraries. Per the original workflow: Export and quality control were handled in immunoSEQ Analyzer 3.0, while downstream analyses relied on R Bioconductor and Immunarch. Repertoire metrics were calculated using only productive rearrangements within the normalized downsampled data set. In the normalized cohort, a clonotype counted as pathologically expanded if the clonotype was larger than 5 templates. The Inverse Simpson Index served as the measure of repertoire diversity. The non-normalized data set was used for CMV-specificity analyses so that all clonotypes could be captured. The table was pulled from immuneACCESS by TCRdb, which kept in-frame rearrangements only. Such tables lose some clones; where checked, under half of the loss comes from unresolved V genes, and the rest has no known cause. V, J and clone size were drawn from that table, and D and trimming were deduced from the DNA. The sample table holds some 8,000 clones, of which over 85% were seen once. The ten biggest clones cover almost 4.5% of the sample.

The CDR3, cysteine through phenylalanine, is 11 amino acids long. Solely the CDR3 DNA is kept, with 33 bases framed from the first base. V is pared back by 3 bases and J by 7 bases, with 4 bases lying between the germline termini. From the germline V gene, CDR1 is SNHLY and CDR2 is FYNNEI. The sample's time point, from its label and the paper: 180 days after allo-HCT. Blood samples were obtained from recipients approximately 28 days before transplant and at days 30, 100 and 180 after transplant. Nuclei Lysis Solution was used to extract genomic DNA from fresh or cryopreserved unfractionated peripheral blood mononuclear cells. Study-wide findings and limitations: After transplant, TCR diversity in recipients dropped, and pathologically expanded clonotypes increased progressively from day 30 to day 180. Broader posttransplant TCR repertoire diversity was predicted by donor and pretransplant recipient Inverse Simpson Index values. The sample size was limited, and because cells were not sorted, the contributions of CD4 and CD8 repertoires could not be separated. Overlap with donor repertoires was found for only a small fraction of recipient repertoires, with over 97% found to appear de novo at the given depth.

This receptor was taken from a female patient aged 50-59 years who had an allogeneic stem cell transplant from an unrelated donor, so the T cells may come from the graft donor. Some clones in this sample may be carry-over from other donors' samples. In this chain, TRBV2 is recombined with TRBJ2-1; no D gene is confidently identified. The sample consisted of PBMCs, taken 180 days after allogeneic stem cell transplant. At the DNA level, the sequence is TGTGCCAGCAGTGAGGTGAATGAGCAGTTCTTC. Its product reads: CASSEVNEQFF.